This T cell receptor beta chain was found in a study of T cells expressing NK-cell markers. Study summary: Investigators obtained TCR beta repertoires from sorted CD3+CD56+NKG2C+, CD3+CD56+NKG2C- and CD3+CD56-NKG2C+ T cells. Study-wide points: Dominant NKG2C+ clonotypes accounted for roughly 1.0-8% of CD8+ T cells in 5 to 7 donors.

Germline CDR1 SGHRS, CDR2 YFSETQ. The CDR3 spans 14 residues. Reanalyzing the 5' RACE reads, TCRdb keeps one entry per CDR3 protein, without DNA. This sample's table reports roughly 380,000 distinct CDR3 sequences. Regarding this clonotype: Its antigen is undetermined.

The chain employs TRBV5-1 and TRBJ2-3; TCRdb indicates TRBD1, and absent DNA this call remains unverified. Material: blood T cells: a sorted CD56 or NKG2C T cell subset, CD4+ or CD8+ T cells, or bulk PBMC T cells (not recorded which). The clonotype originates from a man aged 18-70 years in good health. The chain's CDR3 is CASSFSTGPDTQYF.